Presented here are 15 T cell receptor beta chains from one specimen sequenced in a study of T-cell reconstitution after alpha-beta-depleted transplantation in children. The authors prepared the TCRbeta library with unique molecular identifiers. One entry per CDR3 protein results from TCRdb running MiXCR on the PCR reads. The sample contains about 980,000 distinct CDR3 sequences, around 30% of which appear only once. The sequencing used PBMCs, mostly from graft donor cells, collected 360 days after TCRalphabeta/CD19-depleted stem cell transplant. These receptors were obtained from a boy younger than two who had a stem cell transplant for SCID, so the T cells may come from the graft donor.

J is TRBJ2-3 and V is TRBV4-1; D is ambiguous. CDR3 length: 14 residues. Trimming took 4 bases from V and 4 from J, leaving 12 bases between them. Germline CDR1 MGHRA, CDR2 YSYEKL. CDR3: CASSLDPAPDTQYF. CDR3 sequence (DNA): TGCGCCAGCAGCCTTGACCCTGCCCCAGATACGCAGTATTTT.

The chain joins TRBV11-2 to TRBJ2-2, with D perhaps matching TRBD2 (5 bases). Trimming cost V 3 bases and J 0 bases, with 11 bases left between them. From germline, CDR1 is SGHAT and CDR2 FQNNGV. There are 16 residues in the CDR3. CDR3 sequence (DNA): TGTGCCAGCAGCTTCGGTCGGGGATCGAACACCGGGGAGCTGTTTTTT. It specifies CASSFGRGSNTGELFF.

The chain uses TRBV20-1 and TRBJ1-5, with a possible D match to TRBD1 (6 bases). In germline, CDR1 is DFQATT, CDR2 SNEGSKA (reference sequence). Trimming left V 3 bases short and J 8 bases short, with 17 bases between. The CDR3 has 14 residues. CDR3 sequence: CSASGGRAGEPQHF. The CDR3 nucleotides read TGCAGTGCTAGCGGGGGCAGGGCGGGAGAGCCCCAGCATTTT.

In its sample, this clonotype was seen a few times. The rearrangement joins TRBV4-2 to TRBJ2-3; 10 positions agree with TRBD2. The CDR3 is made up of 17 amino acids. The ends lost 0 bases at V and 6 bases at J; junction bases unmatched: 9. Germline V gene data show CDR1 as LGHNA and CDR2 as YNFKEQ. CDR3 residues: CASSQESGGAILDTQYF. CDR3 nucleotides: TGTGCCAGCAGCCAAGAGAGCGGGGGGGCCATCTTGGATACGCAGTATTTT.

The table lists this clonotype with a few counts. This chain joins TRBV4-1 and TRBJ2-1; TRBD1 agrees at 9 bases. J gave up 7 bases and V 2 bases, and 6 bases lay outside the gene matches. CDR1 is MGHRA, CDR2 YSYEKL, per germline. CDR3 size: 15 residues. CDR3 nucleotide sequence: TGCGCCAGCAGCCAACCGGGACAGGGTGGGAATGAGCAGTTCTTC. It yields the protein CASSQPGQGGNEQFF.

The chain combines TRBV20-1 with TRBJ2-3; 11 nucleotides match TRBD2. CDR1 DFQATT and CDR2 SNEGSKA come from the germline V gene (reference sequence). Losses at the gene ends were 1 base for V and 0 bases for J; bases not matched to a gene: 3. The CDR3 loop spans 16 amino acids. CDR3 loop: CSARARLAGSTDTQYF. The CDR3 region has the DNA TGCAGTGCTAGAGCCCGACTAGCGGGGAGCACAGATACGCAGTATTTT.

The chain is built from TRBV20-1 and TRBJ1-1; D uncertain. Trimming stripped 6 bases from V and 1 base from J, with 12 bases between. The germline V gene encodes CDR1 DFQATT and CDR2 SNEGSKA (reference sequence). There are 13 residues in the CDR3. CDR3 bases: TGCAGTGCGAAAAATACGTGGAACACTGAAGCTTTCTTT. Protein: CSAKNTWNTEAFF.

This clonotype was observed a handful of times. This chain uses TRBV5-1 with TRBJ2-5, with D uncertain. Germline V gene sequence: CDR1 SGHRS, CDR2 YFSETQ. V gave up 0 bases and J gave up 8 bases, with 11 bases separating them. The CDR3 totals 13 residues. CDR3 residues: CASSLGLRLTQYF. The CDR3 coding sequence is TGCGCCAGCAGCTTGGGGCTTCGACTTACCCAGTACTTC. Complete variable domain (other parts from reference TRBV5-1 and TRBJ2-5): KAGVTQTPRYLIKTRGQQVTLSCSPISGHRSVSWYQQTPGQGLQFLFEYFSETQRNKGNFPGRFSGRQFSNSRSEMNVSTLELGDSALYLCASSLGLRLTQYFGPGTRLLVL.

The table lists this clonotype with a few counts. The CDR3 reads CASSSRRAGGGDEQYF. DNA for the CDR3: TGTGCCAGCAGTTCCCGCAGGGCAGGGGGAGGTGACGAGCAGTACTTC. The chain carries TRBV6-5 and TRBJ2-7; D may be TRBD1 (7 bases). The CDR3 runs to 16 residues. Germline V gene data show CDR1 as MNHEY and CDR2 as SVGAGI. The V end lost 4 bases, the J end lost 5 bases, and 21 bases lay between the germline ends.

As regards this clonotype: It may be a read error: a sequence one base away is much more abundant. V gene TRBV6-1 combines with J gene TRBJ2-3; 8 nucleotides match TRBD1. This CDR3 spans 14 amino acids. V lost 4 bases, J lost 2 bases, and 2 bases stayed unmatched. Germline lookup yields CDR1 MNHNS and CDR2 SASEGT. CDR3 nucleotides: TGTGCCAGCAGTGGGACAGGGATCACAGATACGCAGTATTTT. This gives the protein CASSGTGITDTQYF.

This clonotype has a handful of counts. The chain combines TRBV20-1 with TRBJ1-1, with D possibly matching TRBD1 (6 bases). The V and J ends lost 8 bases and 9 bases respectively, with 22 bases between them. This CDR3 comprises 13 residues. The germline V gene has CDR1 DFQATT and CDR2 SNEGSKA (reference sequence). The CDR3 is CSSPTRTRGKAFF. The CDR3 DNA reads as TGCAGTTCACCGACCCGGACCAGGGGAAAAGCTTTCTTT.

This clonotype came up many times. CDR3 in DNA: TGTGCCAGCAGCCCCGAAGCGGTATCAAGAAGTAACAATGAGCAGTTCTTC. It is translated as CASSPEAVSRSNNEQFF. This chain uses TRBV7-6 with TRBJ2-1; tentatively, D is TRBD2 (5 bases). The CDR3 runs 17 residues. CDR1 and CDR2 (germline): SGHVS, FNYEAQ. Trimming left V 5 bases short and J 5 bases short, with 22 bases between.

The rearrangement joins TRBV4-1 to TRBJ1-2; D unresolved. V lost 3 bases, J lost 5 bases, and 16 bases lay in between. The CDR3 is 15 amino acids. The germline CDR1 and CDR2 sequences are MGHRA and YSYEKL. In DNA, the CDR3 is TGCGCCAGCAGCCAGGACCTTACACGGTCTTATGGCTACACCTTC. Residues: CASSQDLTRSYGYTF.

The CDR3 nucleotides are TGTGCCAGCACGACTAGCGGATTTCAAGAGACCCAGTACTTC. It translates to CASTTSGFQETQYF. This chain links TRBV28 with TRBJ2-5; 9 bases map to TRBD2. The CDR3 length is 14 residues. Trimming cost V 7 bases and J 2 bases; bases outside gene matches: 5. Germline CDR1 and CDR2: MDHEN and SYDVKM.

This clonotype was seen only a few times. This chain joins TRBV6-2 or TRBV6-3 and TRBJ1-2; TRBD1 matches at 8 bases. The CDR3 is 15 amino acids. V shed 2 bases, J shed 4 bases, and the junction held 6 bases outside the gene matches. Germline assignment: CDR1 MNHEY and CDR2 SVGEGT. Here the CDR3 reads CASSYRGTGGYGYTF. The CDR3 nucleotides read TGTGCCAGCAGTTACCGCGGGACAGGCGGCTATGGCTACACCTTC.